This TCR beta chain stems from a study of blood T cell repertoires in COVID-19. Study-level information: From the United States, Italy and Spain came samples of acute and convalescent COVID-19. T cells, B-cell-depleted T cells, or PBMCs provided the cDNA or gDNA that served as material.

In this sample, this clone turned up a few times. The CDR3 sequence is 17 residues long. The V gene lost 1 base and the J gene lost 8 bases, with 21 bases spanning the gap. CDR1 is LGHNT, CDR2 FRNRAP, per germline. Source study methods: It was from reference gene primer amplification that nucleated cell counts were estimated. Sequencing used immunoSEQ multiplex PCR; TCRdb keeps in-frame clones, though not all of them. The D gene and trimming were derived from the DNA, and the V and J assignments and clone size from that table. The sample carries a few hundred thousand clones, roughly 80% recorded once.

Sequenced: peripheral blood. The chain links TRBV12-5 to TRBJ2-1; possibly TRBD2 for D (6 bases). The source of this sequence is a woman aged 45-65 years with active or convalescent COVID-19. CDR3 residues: CASGLASSAKTDHEQFF. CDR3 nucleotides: TGTGCTAGTGGTTTGGCTTCTAGCGCCAAAACGGACCATGAGCAGTTCTTC.